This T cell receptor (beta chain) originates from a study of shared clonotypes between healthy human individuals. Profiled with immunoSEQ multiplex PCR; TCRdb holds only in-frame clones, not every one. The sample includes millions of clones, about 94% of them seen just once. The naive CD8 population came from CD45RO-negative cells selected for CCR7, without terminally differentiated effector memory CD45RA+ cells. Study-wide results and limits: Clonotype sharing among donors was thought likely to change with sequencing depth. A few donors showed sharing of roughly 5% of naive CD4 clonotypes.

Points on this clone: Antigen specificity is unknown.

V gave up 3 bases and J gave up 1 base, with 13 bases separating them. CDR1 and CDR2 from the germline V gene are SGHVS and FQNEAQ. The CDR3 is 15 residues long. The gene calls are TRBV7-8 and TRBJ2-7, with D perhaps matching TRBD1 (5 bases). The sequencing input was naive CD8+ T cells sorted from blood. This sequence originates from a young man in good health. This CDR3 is CASSFLAGLSYEQYF. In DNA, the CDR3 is TGTGCCAGCAGCTTCCTGGCAGGGCTATCCTACGAGCAGTACTTC.